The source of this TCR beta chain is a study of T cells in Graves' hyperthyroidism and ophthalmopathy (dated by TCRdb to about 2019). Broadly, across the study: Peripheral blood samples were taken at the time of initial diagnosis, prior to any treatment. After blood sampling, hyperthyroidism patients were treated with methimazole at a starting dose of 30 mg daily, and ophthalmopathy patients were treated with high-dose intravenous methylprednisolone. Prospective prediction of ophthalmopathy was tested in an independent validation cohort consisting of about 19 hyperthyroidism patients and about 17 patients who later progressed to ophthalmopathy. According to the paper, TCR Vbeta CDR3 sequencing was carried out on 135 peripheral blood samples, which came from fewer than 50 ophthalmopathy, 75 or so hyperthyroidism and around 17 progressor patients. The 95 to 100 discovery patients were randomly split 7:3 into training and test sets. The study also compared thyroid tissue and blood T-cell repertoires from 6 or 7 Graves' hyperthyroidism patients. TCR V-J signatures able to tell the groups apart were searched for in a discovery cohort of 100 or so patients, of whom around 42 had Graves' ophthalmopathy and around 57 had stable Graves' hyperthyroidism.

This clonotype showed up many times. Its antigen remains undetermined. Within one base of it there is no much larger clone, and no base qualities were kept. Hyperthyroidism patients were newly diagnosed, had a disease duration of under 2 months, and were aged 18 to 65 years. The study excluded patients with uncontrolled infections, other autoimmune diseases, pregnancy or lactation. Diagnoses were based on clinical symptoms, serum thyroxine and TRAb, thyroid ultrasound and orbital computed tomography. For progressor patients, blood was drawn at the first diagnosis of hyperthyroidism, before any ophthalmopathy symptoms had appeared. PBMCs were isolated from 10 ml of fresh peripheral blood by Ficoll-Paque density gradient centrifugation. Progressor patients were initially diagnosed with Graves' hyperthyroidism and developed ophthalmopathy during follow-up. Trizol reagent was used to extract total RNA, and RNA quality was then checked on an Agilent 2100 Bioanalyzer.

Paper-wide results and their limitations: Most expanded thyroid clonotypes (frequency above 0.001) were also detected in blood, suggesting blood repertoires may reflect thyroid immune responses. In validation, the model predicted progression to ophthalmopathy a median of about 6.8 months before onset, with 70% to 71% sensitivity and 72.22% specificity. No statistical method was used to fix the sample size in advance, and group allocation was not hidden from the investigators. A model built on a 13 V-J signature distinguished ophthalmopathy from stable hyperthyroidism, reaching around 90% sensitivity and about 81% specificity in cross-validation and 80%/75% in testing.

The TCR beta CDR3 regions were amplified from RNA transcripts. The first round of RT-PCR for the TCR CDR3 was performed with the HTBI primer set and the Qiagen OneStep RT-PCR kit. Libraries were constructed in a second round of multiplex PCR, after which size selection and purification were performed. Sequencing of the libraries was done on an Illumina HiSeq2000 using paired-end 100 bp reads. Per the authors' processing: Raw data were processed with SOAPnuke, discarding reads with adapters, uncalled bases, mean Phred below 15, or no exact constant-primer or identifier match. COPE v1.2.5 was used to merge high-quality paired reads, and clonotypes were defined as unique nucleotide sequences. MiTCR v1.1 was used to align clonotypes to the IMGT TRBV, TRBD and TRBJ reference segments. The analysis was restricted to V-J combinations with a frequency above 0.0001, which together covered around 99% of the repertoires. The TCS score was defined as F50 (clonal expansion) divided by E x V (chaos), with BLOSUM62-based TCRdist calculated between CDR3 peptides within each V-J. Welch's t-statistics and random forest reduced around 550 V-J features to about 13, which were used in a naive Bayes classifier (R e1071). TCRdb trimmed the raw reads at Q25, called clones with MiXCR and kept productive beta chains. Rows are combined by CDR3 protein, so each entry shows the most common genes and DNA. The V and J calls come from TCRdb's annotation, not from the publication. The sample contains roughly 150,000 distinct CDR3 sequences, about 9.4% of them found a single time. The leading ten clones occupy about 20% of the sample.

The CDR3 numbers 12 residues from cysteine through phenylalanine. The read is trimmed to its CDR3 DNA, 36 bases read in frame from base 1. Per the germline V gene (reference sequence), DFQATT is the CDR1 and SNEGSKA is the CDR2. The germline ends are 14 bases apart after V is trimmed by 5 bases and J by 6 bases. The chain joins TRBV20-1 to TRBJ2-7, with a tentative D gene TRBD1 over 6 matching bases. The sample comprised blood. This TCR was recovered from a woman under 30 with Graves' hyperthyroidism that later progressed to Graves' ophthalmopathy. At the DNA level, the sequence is TGCAGTGCTGGGGGCCTCGAGGTCGAGCAGTACTTC. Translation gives CSAGGLEVEQYF.